These 19 T cell receptor beta chains were sequenced from one sample in a study of T cells after yellow fever vaccination. From the 5' RACE reads, TCRdb called clonotypes with MiXCR, one entry per CDR3 protein. Among 350,000 to 450,000 distinct CDR3 sequences, approximately 5.7% were seen once, and the ten largest hold 15%. The sample here was PBMCs, taken 5 days after the yellow fever booster vaccination. These receptors were collected from a man in his thirties or forties who received the YFV17D yellow fever vaccine.

This chain connects TRBV3-1 to TRBJ2-5; TRBD1 aligns across 10 bases. Germline V gene data show CDR1 as LGHDT and CDR2 as YNNKEL (reference sequence). The CDR3 has 17 amino acids. J gave up 6 bases and V 3 bases, and 13 bases lay outside the gene matches. Written as DNA, the CDR3 is TGTGCCAGCAGCCATAGACAGGGGGCGCGGATCGCGCAGACCCAGTACTTC. Translating it yields CASSHRQGARIAQTQYF.

Details on this clonotype: Since a much larger clone is just one base distant, this may be a read error. CDR3 loop: CSARDSRSYNEQFF. CDR3 DNA sequence: TGCAGTGCTAGGGACTCCCGATCCTACAATGAGCAGTTCTTC. The chain employs TRBV20-1 and TRBJ2-1, with D perhaps TRBD2 (5 bases). V lost 3 bases and J 1 base, leaving 10 bases between the germline ends. The germline CDR1 and CDR2 sequences are DFQATT and SNEGSKA (reference sequence). The length of the CDR3 is 14 residues.

There are many counts of this clonotype. The CDR3 is CASSELRAVHEQFF. CDR3 nucleotide sequence: TGCGCCAGCAGTGAGTTGAGGGCAGTCCATGAGCAGTTCTTC. This chain connects TRBV10-2 to TRBJ2-1, with TRBD2 as a possible D gene (5 bases). The CDR3 has 14 amino acids. Germline CDR1 and CDR2: WSHSY and SAAADI. Trimming took off 1 base at V and 8 bases at J, with 12 bases between the two ends.

This clonotype has a handful of counts. This chain uses TRBV2 with TRBJ2-7, with 8 bases aligning to TRBD2. Germline V gene lookup returns CDR1 SNHLY and CDR2 FYNNEI. V was clipped by 5 bases and J by 12 bases; unmatched bases: 9. The CDR3 is made up of 12 amino acids. The CDR3: CASSQSGRVLYF. CDR3 sequence (DNA): TGTGCCAGCAGTCAGAGCGGGAGAGTTCTGTACTTC.

This clonotype was recorded a few times. The rearrangement uses TRBV19 and TRBJ1-5; no reliable D call. This CDR3 has 14 amino acids. Deletions cut 9 bases from V and 2 bases from J, with 14 bases between. The V gene's germline CDR1 is LNHDA and CDR2 SQIVND (reference sequence). CDR3 loop: CASPPGKGNQPQHF. The CDR3 DNA reads TGTGCCAGCCCCCCGGGTAAAGGCAATCAGCCCCAGCATTTT.

This clonotype occurred many times. V and J are TRBV12-3 or TRBV12-4 and TRBJ1-5; 7 bases agree with TRBD1. CDR3 size: 13 residues. The V segment lost 7 bases and the J segment 7 bases; nucleotides outside the gene matches: 7. CDR3: CASTPGGGQPQHF. CDR3 DNA: TGTGCCAGCACACCAGGGGGTGGACAGCCCCAGCATTTT.

The sample holds a few counts of this clonotype. This sequence joins TRBV12-3 or TRBV12-4 and TRBJ1-1, with D unclear. The CDR3 extends over 11 amino acids. Trimming removed 10 bases at V and 4 bases at J, with 10 bases between. CDR3 residues: CATFTSTEAFF. DNA for the CDR3: TGTGCCACCTTCACGAGCACTGAAGCTTTCTTT.

This clonotype came up a few times. CDR3 residues: CSAKTGGPTQQPQHF. The CDR3 coding sequence is TGCAGTGCTAAGACAGGGGGCCCAACGCAGCAGCCCCAGCATTTT. This rearrangement joins TRBV20-1 to TRBJ1-5; TRBD1 aligns across 10 bases. The CDR3 covers 15 residues. CDR1 is DFQATT, CDR2 SNEGSKA, per germline (reference sequence). V shed 4 bases and J 7 bases; nucleotides not matched to a gene: 10.

The V and J genes are TRBV20-1 and TRBJ2-1; D not certain. Germline CDR1 and CDR2: DFQATT and SNEGSKA (reference sequence). Trimming took 3 bases from V and 9 from J, leaving 9 bases between them. This CDR3 spans 11 amino acids. In DNA, the CDR3 is TGCAGTGCTAGTGCAGGAGTTGAGCAGTTCTTC. Protein product: CSASAGVEQFF.

This clonotype was recorded at least ten times. V usage is TRBV6-6 and J usage is TRBJ2-2, with D unresolved. From germline, CDR1 is MNHNY and CDR2 SVGAGI (reference sequence). The CDR3 loop spans 11 amino acids. V was trimmed by 9 bases and J by 6 bases, leaving 8 bases between them. Written as DNA, the CDR3 is TGTGCCAGTTATTTACCCGGGGAGCTGTTTTTT. Protein: CASYLPGELFF.

The genes are TRBV3-1 and TRBJ2-7; D might be TRBD2 (5 bases). The CDR3 covers 14 residues. V was pared by 3 bases and J by 2 bases, with 11 bases between. Germline V gene lookup returns CDR1 LGHDT and CDR2 YNNKEL (reference sequence). The CDR3 DNA is TGTGCCAGCAGCCAGGGTTGGGGAGCCTACGAGCAGTACTTC. This translates into CASSQGWGAYEQYF.

The chain carries TRBV7-2 and TRBJ2-1; TRBD2 matches 8 bases. CDR3 length equals 15 residues. With 1 base clipped from V and 6 bases from J, the junction kept 5 bases outside the gene matches. CDR1 and CDR2 (germline): SGHTA, FQGNSA. CDR3 sequence reads: CASSLVRLAGNEQFF. CDR3 DNA sequence: TGTGCCAGCAGCTTAGTTCGGCTAGCGGGCAATGAGCAGTTCTTC.

This clonotype showed up many times. The chain combines TRBV6-8 with TRBJ2-3; 7 bases align to TRBD2. The CDR3 is made up of 16 amino acids. The V segment lost 4 bases and the J segment 0 bases; nucleotides outside the gene matches: 7. Germline V gives CDR1 MNHGY, CDR2 SAAAGT. CDR3 sequence: CASSCRLAGSTDTQYF. As DNA, the CDR3 is TGTGCCAGCAGTTGTCGACTAGCAGGTAGCACAGATACGCAGTATTTT.

This clonotype has just a few counts. The chain links TRBV6-1 to TRBJ2-3; D may be TRBD1 (7 bases). The germline CDR1 and CDR2 sequences are MNHNS and SASEGT. V lost 5 bases and J 4 bases, leaving 16 bases between the germline ends. The CDR3 covers 15 residues. The CDR3 sequence: CASSQSRGDADTQYF. In DNA form, the CDR3 reads TGTGCCAGCAGTCAAAGCAGGGGGGACGCAGATACGCAGTATTTT.

The sample holds a few counts of this clonotype. V and J are TRBV3-1 and TRBJ1-1, with D perhaps TRBD1 (6 bases). V was shortened by 10 bases and J by 1 base, with 10 bases between the two germline ends. Germline V gives CDR1 LGHDT, CDR2 YNNKEL (reference sequence). The CDR3 has 12 residues. CDR3 loop: CATQTGNTEAFF. The CDR3 DNA sequence: TGTGCCACCCAGACAGGGAACACTGAAGCTTTCTTT. Full variable domain (rest looked up from reference TRBV3-1 and TRBJ1-1): DTAVSQTPKYLVTQMGNDKSIKCEQNLGHDTMYWYKQDSKKFLKIMFSYNNKELIINETVPNRFSPKSPDKAHLNLHINSLELGDSAVYFCATQTGNTEAFFGQGTRLTVV.

The V gene is TRBV24-1, the J gene TRBJ2-2; 9 bases align to TRBD2. CDR1 KGHDR and CDR2 SFDVKD come from the germline V gene. This CDR3 spans 16 amino acids. The junction had 11 bases not matched to a gene; V was cut back by 9 bases and J by 4 bases. CDR3 loop: CATSGLAGSGTGELFF. Here the CDR3 DNA reads TGTGCCACCTCCGGGCTAGCGGGATCCGGCACCGGGGAGCTGTTTTTT.

The J gene is TRBJ1-1, the V gene TRBV7-8; the D is unclear. The V gene lost 4 bases and the J gene lost 2 bases, with 14 bases spanning the gap. This CDR3 is built from 15 residues. CDR1 and CDR2 (germline): SGHVS, FQNEAQ. CDR3: CASSSRGGDNTEAFF. The CDR3, as DNA: TGTGCCAGCAGCTCTAGAGGAGGAGATAACACTGAAGCTTTCTTT.

This clonotype has a handful of counts. The V and J genes are TRBV27 and TRBJ2-3, with D possibly matching TRBD1 (5 bases). The V gene's germline CDR1 is MNHEY and CDR2 SMNVEV (reference sequence). Trimming took 2 bases from V and 6 from J, leaving 18 bases between them. This CDR3 comprises 16 residues. The CDR3 here is CASSLPPTTGTDTQYF. The DNA of the CDR3 is TGTGCCAGCAGTTTACCCCCCACCACAGGAACGGATACGCAGTATTTT.

This clonotype was detected a few times. The chain is built from TRBV15 and TRBJ2-2, with 7 nucleotides matching TRBD1. CDR1 LNHNV and CDR2 YYDKDF come from the germline V gene (reference sequence). The J segment lost 1 base and the V segment lost 1 base, leaving 0 bases of the junction unmatched. The CDR3 loop spans 15 amino acids. In DNA, the CDR3 is TGTGCCACCAGCAGAGGACAGGGGAACACCGGGGAGCTGTTTTTT. Protein product: CATSRGQGNTGELFF.